This entry concerns a single T cell receptor beta chain. Total RNA was isolated from each sample in quantities of at least 6 micrograms. CDR3 length: 15 residues. V lost 4 bases to trimming and J lost 4 bases; unmatched junction nucleotides: 9. The V gene's germline CDR1 is MNHEY and CDR2 SVGAGI. These data belong to a study of blood T cells in healthy people across ages. Primers used in a second PCR of about 7 to 12 cycles were a sample-barcoded 5' primer and a J-beta primer mix. All cDNA molecules were each tagged by a template-switch adaptor with 12 random nucleotides. TCRdb passed the 5' RACE reads through MiXCR, listing each CDR3 protein once. The sample has around 690,000 distinct CDR3 sequences, about 53% seen once.

This receptor was taken from a man between 60 and 75 years old in good health. Sequencing input: blood. This chain joins TRBV6-5 and TRBJ2-7; TRBD1 matches 8 bases. CDR3 DNA sequence: TGTGCCAGCAGTTCTCGACAGGGGATGTGGTACGAGCAGTACTTC. As protein: CASSSRQGMWYEQYF.